What follows are 5 T cell receptor beta chains derived from one specimen sequenced in a study of T-cell memory formation after mild COVID-19. TCRdb re-called the 5' RACE reads with MiXCR, one entry per CDR3 protein. There are hundreds of thousands of distinct CDR3 sequences in the sample; more than 15% occur only once, and roughly a fifth lies in the top ten. Sequencing was done on a sample of PBMCs or a T cell subset sorted from them (not recorded which). Receptor source: a young man who had mild COVID-19 (a few samples of this study predate the infection). Cell type and time point are not known.

This clonotype was found a few times. V is TRBV9 and J is TRBJ2-3, with 10 bases lining up with TRBD1. V gave up 2 bases and J gave up 5 bases; unmatched junction bases: 2. CDR3 length: 14 amino acids. Germline lookup yields CDR1 SGDLS and CDR2 YYNGEE. The CDR3 loop reads CASSVTGGKDTQYF. Written as DNA, the CDR3 is TGTGCCAGCAGCGTGACAGGGGGCAAAGATACGCAGTATTTT.

This clonotype was recorded a few times. The chain links TRBV7-6 to TRBJ2-1, with D possibly matching TRBD2 (6 bases). V gave up 6 bases and J gave up 7 bases, with 16 bases separating them. The CDR3 extends over 14 amino acids. CDR1 and CDR2 from the germline V gene are SGHVS and FNYEAQ. CDR3 nucleotide sequence: TGTGCCAGCAGTCCCGGGGAGGAAAGGAATGAGCAGTTCTTC. Translated: CASSPGEERNEQFF.

This clonotype was picked up a small number of times. V and J are TRBV20-1 and TRBJ1-1; D not certain. This CDR3 is built from 14 residues. Germline V gene lookup returns CDR1 DFQATT and CDR2 SNEGSKA (reference sequence). V dropped 3 bases and J dropped 0 bases, with 11 bases sitting between them. The DNA for the CDR3 is TGCAGTGCTAGCGGGGAGAAGGTGAACACTGAAGCTTTCTTT. It specifies CSASGEKVNTEAFF.

This clonotype was counted a single time. J is TRBJ2-3 and V is TRBV6-5, with a possible D match to TRBD1 (6 bases). This CDR3 contains 15 residues. Trimming removed 6 bases at V and 5 bases at J, with 18 bases between. Germline CDR1 MNHEY, CDR2 SVGAGI. The chain's CDR3 is CASRPNRDLRDTQYF. CDR3 coding DNA: TGTGCCAGCAGACCTAACAGGGATTTAAGAGATACGCAGTATTTT.

This clonotype was counted ten times or more. The genes are TRBV20-1 and TRBJ2-1; 9 bases are a match to TRBD2. Germline lookup yields CDR1 DFQATT and CDR2 SNEGSKA (reference sequence). The CDR3 loop spans 14 amino acids. V lost 6 bases to trimming and J lost 9 bases; unmatched junction nucleotides: 12. This CDR3 reads CSAPPRTSDAEQFF. The CDR3, as DNA: TGCAGTGCCCCTCCGAGGACTAGCGATGCTGAGCAGTTCTTC.